One TCR beta chain is described in this entry. Its antigen is undetermined. The ends were cut back, 2 bases at V and 10 bases at J, with 14 bases in the middle. The germline V gene has CDR1 SGHTA and CDR2 FQGNSA. This CDR3 spans 13 amino acids. Clones were read by immunoSEQ multiplex PCR, and TCRdb kept only the in-frame ones, dropping some. The sample includes 35,000 to 40,000 clones, roughly 80% of them seen just once. The data belong to a study of graft-versus-host responses after intestinal transplantation. Study observations and caveats: Graft-donor T cell macrochimerism in patients accompanied high graft-versus-host to host-versus-graft clonal ratios in allografts. GvH clones detected in recipient marrow included some appearing first in ileum or blood.

The specimen comprised PBMCs, sampled roughly 1,000 days after transplant. The chain has TRBV7-2 and TRBJ1-1; no clear D. The TCR comes from a human patient who received an intestinal transplant, so some T cells may come from the graft donor. CDR3: CASSLPPPGGAFF. CDR3 DNA sequence: TGTGCCAGCAGCTTACCCCCCCCGGGAGGAGCTTTCTTT.